A selection of T cell receptor beta chains follows, all from one sample in a study of T cell changes during pregnancy in multiple sclerosis. Here immunoSEQ multiplex PCR was the method, and the copy in TCRdb shows in-frame clones only, minus some. The sample yields more than 40,000 clones, 90% to 95% seen once. Here the sequenced sample was CD4+ T cells from peripheral blood mononuclear cells, taken in the second trimester of pregnancy. All receptors come from a female donor with multiple sclerosis, enrolled in a pregnancy study. Each CDR3 is given with its conserved first and last residue. The D gene is left open where the match is weak. Clone size is not always given. Where it is, it says once, few, many or a class for expanded clones.

abundance	v_gene	d_gene	j_gene	CDR3aa	CDR3nt
-	TRBV9	TRBD1	TRBJ1-6	CASSVSDRGNSPLHF	TGTGCCAGCAGCGTATCGGACAGGGGTAATTCACCCCTCCACTTT
-	TRBV29-1	TRBD1	TRBJ1-2	CSGGQTNYGYTF	TGCAGCGGGGGACAGACTAACTATGGCTACACCTTC
-	TRBV6-5	-	TRBJ1-2	CASSERGTF	TGTGCCAGCAGTGAAAGGGGGACCTTC
-	TRBV4-3	-	TRBJ1-2	CASSQAGDTVYGYTF	TGCGCCAGCAGCCAAGCGGGAGACACTGTCTATGGCTACACCTTC
-	TRBV19	-	TRBJ1-2	CASSINQNYGYTF	TGTGCCAGTAGTATTAACCAGAACTATGGCTACACCTTC
-	TRBV18	TRBD1	TRBJ1-5	CASSRLDRGQQPQHF	TGTGCCAGCTCCCGCCTGGACAGGGGGCAACAGCCCCAGCATTTT
-	TRBV9	-	TRBJ2-7	CASGRAQGSTYEQYF	TGTGCCAGCGGTAGGGCTCAGGGGAGCACCTACGAGCAGTACTTC
-	TRBV6-6	TRBD1	TRBJ1-1	CASSSGTGPHTEAFF	TGTGCCAGCAGCTCCGGGACAGGGCCACACACTGAAGCTTTCTTT
-	TRBV10-1	-	TRBJ2-1	CASSERGVNRDQPYNEQFF	TGCGCCAGCAGTGAGCGGGGAGTCAACAGGGACCAACCTTACAATGAGCAGTTCTTC
-	TRBV5-6	TRBD2	TRBJ2-5	CASSPMTSGGPGETQYF	TGTGCCAGCAGCCCCATGACTAGCGGGGGGCCGGGGGAGACCCAGTACTTC
-	TRBV5-1	-	TRBJ2-5	CASSRGTYSKETQYF	TGCGCCAGCAGCAGGGGGACGTACAGCAAGGAGACCCAGTACTTC
-	TRBV4-2	TRBD1	TRBJ1-2	CASSPSWADRNYGYTF	TGTGCCAGCAGCCCCTCGTGGGCGGACAGGAACTATGGCTACACCTTC
-	TRBV5-8	-	TRBJ2-2	CASSLLSRDTGELFF	TGTGCCAGCAGCCTCCTGTCCAGGGACACCGGGGAGCTGTTTTTT
-	TRBV5-1	-	TRBJ2-1	CASSGGGTYNEQFF	TGCGCCAGCAGCGGGGGAGGCACCTACAATGAGCAGTTCTTC
once	TRBV4-3	-	TRBJ1-2	CASSQDRVATASGYTF	TGCGCCAGCAGCCAAGATCGAGTGGCGACAGCTTCGGGCTACACCTTC
-	TRBV5-1	TRBD1	TRBJ1-1	CASSPQGSTPEAFF	TGCGCCAGCAGCCCACAGGGGTCAACACCTGAAGCTTTCTTT
once	TRBV29-1	-	TRBJ2-7	CSAKGQGTYEQYF	TGCAGCGCTAAGGGTCAGGGTACCTACGAGCAGTACTTC
once	TRBV5-1	-	TRBJ1-5	CARGGDDQPQHF	TGCGCCCGCGGGGGGGATGATCAGCCCCAGCATTTT
few	TRBV30	-	TRBJ1-1	CAWDQGRAEAFF	TGTGCCTGGGATCAGGGTCGGGCTGAAGCTTTCTTT
-	TRBV19	-	TRBJ1-2	CASSTRQVHPDGYTF	TGTGCCAGTAGTACCAGACAGGTCCACCCGGATGGCTACACCTTC
-	TRBV18	-	TRBJ1-1	CASSPAAEAFF	TGTGCCAGCTCACCAGCGGCTGAAGCTTTCTTT
-	TRBV6-5	TRBD2	TRBJ2-3	CASSYSGLVTDTQYF	TGTGCCAGCAGTTACTCCGGACTAGTCACAGATACGCAGTATTTT
-	TRBV28	-	TRBJ1-1	CASSNRETEAFF	TGTGCCAGCAGCAACAGGGAAACTGAAGCTTTCTTT
once	TRBV2	TRBD1	TRBJ1-4	CASSDRDSPNEKLFF	TGTGCCAGCAGTGATAGGGACAGCCCTAATGAAAAACTGTTTTTT
once	TRBV21-1	-	TRBJ1-6	CASGASSYNSPLHF	TGTGCCAGTGGGGCCAGCTCCTATAATTCACCCCTCCACTTT
-	TRBV4-3	TRBD2	TRBJ2-3	CASSQDPAGGPTDTQYF	TGCGCCAGCAGCCAAGATCCCGCGGGGGGGCCAACAGATACGCAGTATTTT
-	TRBV10-3	-	TRBJ1-2	CAIVSAIGSYGYTF	TGTGCCATCGTATCAGCGATAGGGAGCTATGGCTACACCTTC
-	TRBV5-1	-	TRBJ1-6	CASSFVLTRGGNSPLHF	TGCGCCAGCAGCTTCGTACTTACCCGAGGAGGTAATTCACCCCTCCACTTT
-	TRBV7-9	TRBD1	TRBJ2-1	CASSLTPSRTGLNEQFF	TGTGCCAGCAGCTTAACCCCCTCGCGGACAGGGCTAAATGAGCAGTTCTTC
-	TRBV25-1	-	TRBJ1-1	CASSEGGGGTEAFF	TGTGCCAGCAGTGAAGGAGGAGGAGGAACTGAAGCTTTCTTT
-	TRBV30	TRBD1	TRBJ1-1	CAWSKGGAGAFF	TGTGCCTGGAGCAAAGGGGGCGCGGGAGCTTTCTTT
-	TRBV27	TRBD1	TRBJ2-1	CASSFTGTGNYNEQFF	TGTGCCAGCAGTTTCACCGGGACAGGGAACTACAATGAGCAGTTCTTC
-	TRBV7-2	TRBD2	TRBJ2-1	CASSLSGGPREQFF	TGTGCCAGCAGCTTATCGGGGGGGCCCCGGGAGCAGTTCTTC
-	TRBV9	-	TRBJ1-1	CASSVGSEGVAFF	TGTGCCAGCAGCGTAGGATCAGAGGGGGTGGCTTTCTTT
-	TRBV7-2	TRBD1	TRBJ1-2	CAIRQGAGGSGYTF	TGTGCCATAAGACAGGGAGCGGGAGGATCTGGCTACACCTTC
-	TRBV9	-	TRBJ1-2	CASSPYSRVEGYTF	TGTGCCAGCAGCCCATACTCGAGGGTGGAAGGCTACACCTTC
-	TRBV5-5	-	TRBJ1-2	CASSLRATYGYTF	TGTGCCAGCAGCCTCAGGGCAACCTATGGCTACACCTTC
-	TRBV7-2	-	TRBJ1-1	CASRRGNTEAFF	TGTGCCAGCCGAAGGGGGAACACTGAAGCTTTCTTT
-	TRBV10-3	TRBD1	TRBJ2-3	CASSGTGKTDTQYF	TGTGCCAGCTCCGGGACAGGGAAAACAGATACGCAGTATTTT
-	TRBV5-5	-	TRBJ1-1	CASSPRVLGDLSTEAFF	TGTGCCAGCAGCCCTCGTGTTCTTGGAGATCTGAGCACTGAAGCTTTCTTT
-	TRBV10-3	TRBD1	TRBJ1-6	CATRTGKESSYNSPLHF	TGTGCCACCAGGACAGGAAAAGAGAGCTCCTATAATTCACCCCTCCACTTT
-	TRBV7-9	-	TRBJ1-3	CASSPTTGNSGNTIYF	TGTGCCAGCAGCCCGACGACAGGCAACTCTGGAAACACCATATATTTT
-	TRBV7-3	TRBD2	TRBJ2-3	CASSFGTSQDTQYF	TGTGCCAGCAGTTTCGGGACTAGTCAAGATACGCAGTATTTT
-	TRBV7-2	TRBD2	TRBJ2-7	CASSSGTSSSYEQYF	TGTGCCAGCAGCTCCGGGACTAGTTCCTCCTACGAGCAGTACTTC
-	TRBV6-1	-	TRBJ1-5	CASSERVGQPQHF	TGTGCCAGCAGTGAACGGGTAGGTCAGCCCCAGCATTTT
-	TRBV2	TRBD1	TRBJ2-7	CASRDRGLNEQYF	TGTGCCAGCAGGGACAGGGGGCTCAACGAGCAGTACTTC
once	TRBV19	TRBD1	TRBJ1-4	CASSRDRDNEKLFF	TGTGCCAGTAGCCGGGACAGGGATAATGAAAAACTGTTTTTT
few	TRBV19	TRBD1	TRBJ1-2	CASSTDRGGYGYTF	TGTGCCAGTAGTACGGACAGGGGGGGCTATGGCTACACCTTC
-	TRBV7-2	-	TRBJ2-1	CASSLARIRGEQFF	TGTGCCAGCAGCTTAGCGCGAATTCGGGGTGAGCAGTTCTTC
-	TRBV9	TRBD1	TRBJ2-5	CASSVGTGGWETQYF	TGTGCCAGCAGCGTCGGGACAGGGGGCTGGGAGACCCAGTACTTC
-	TRBV5-5	-	TRBJ2-6	CASSPQGSGANVLTF	TGTGCCAGCAGCCCACAGGGCTCTGGGGCCAACGTCCTGACTTTC